This TCR beta chain was found in a study of cytomegalovirus exposure and HLA in healthy donors. CDR1 and CDR2 from the germline V gene are MNHNS and SASEGT. This CDR3 has 14 residues. The J segment lost 6 bases and the V segment lost 3 bases, leaving 4 bases of the junction unmatched. Amplification used 60 Vbeta primers and 13 Jbeta primers. Here immunoSEQ multiplex PCR was the method, and the copy in TCRdb shows in-frame clones only, minus some. The table shows some 60,000 clones, with more than 75% occurring only once. The receptor's source is a man aged 18 to 30 in good health and CMV-seronegative. The chain has TRBV6-1 and TRBJ2-1, with 8 nucleotides matching TRBD1. Sequencing was done on a sample of PBMCs. The CDR3 here is CASSDRQGINEQFF. Written as DNA, the CDR3 is TGTGCCAGCAGTGACAGACAGGGGATCAATGAGCAGTTCTTC.